Listed below are T cell receptor beta chains from one sample, sequenced in a study of blood T cells in healthy people across ages. TCRdb redid the calling of the 5' RACE reads with MiXCR, one entry per CDR3 protein. The sample holds about 580,000 distinct CDR3 sequences, about 45% seen once. The sample comprised blood. The origin of the receptors is an older man in good health. CDR3s include the opening cysteine and the closing phenylalanine or tryptophan. A D gene is named only where the DNA matches it firmly. Clone size, where shown, is once, few, many, or a class for clones that have expanded.

TGTGCCAACAGTCCGACTCATAACCTCGGAACCCAGTACTTC	CANSPTHNLGTQYF	TRBV27	.	.	TRBJ2-7
TGCGCCAGCAGCTTGAAAGGTAGTGGGGCCGGAGACTTATTTTCCGCCCTTTCCTACGAAGAGCAGTACTTC	CASSLKGSGAGDLFSALSYEEQYF	TRBV5-1	once	.	TRBJ2-4
TGTGCCATCAGTTTCGGACAGGGCCATGAGCAGTTCTTC	CAISFGQGHEQFF	TRBV10-3	.	TRBD1	TRBJ2-1
TGCAGTGCTAGAGATCAACAGGGGAACGGTGAGCAGTACTTC	CSARDQQGNGEQYF	TRBV20-1	.	TRBD1	TRBJ2-4
TGCAGTGCTAGAGGGGAGAACACCGGGGAGCTGTTTTTT	CSARGENTGELFF	TRBV20-1	few	.	TRBJ2-2
TGTGCCAGCAGCTTACACGTCACTAGCGGGGAAGAGACCCAGTACTTC	CASSLHVTSGEETQYF	TRBV11-2	.	TRBD2	TRBJ2-5
TGCGCCAGCAGCCAAGATCACGGACGCTCGAGGAACGAGCAGTACTTC	CASSQDHGRSRNEQYF	TRBV4-3	.	.	TRBJ2-7
TGTGCCAGCAGGCGGTGGGACTACAATGAGCAGTTCTTC	CASRRWDYNEQFF	TRBV6-5	many	.	TRBJ2-1
TGTGCCAGCAGCTTAAAAAACAGGGTTAGCGGCTACACCTTC	CASSLKNRVSGYTF	TRBV7-9	.	.	TRBJ1-2
TGTGCCAGCAGCTTAGATGGGACAGCCTACAATGAGCAGTTCTTC	CASSLDGTAYNEQFF	TRBV7-2	.	TRBD1	TRBJ2-1
TGTGCCAGTAAGTTCCGGGACAGGGGATTCTACGAGCAGTACTTC	CASKFRDRGFYEQYF	TRBV12-3/TRBV12-4	few	TRBD1	TRBJ2-7
TGTGCCAGCAGCTTATCGTGGACTAGCTTCCAGTACTTC	CASSLSWTSFQYF	TRBV7-2	.	TRBD2	TRBJ2-7
TGTGTCAGCAGGTCCACAGGGTCTGGGGCCAACGTCCTGACTTTC	CVSRSTGSGANVLTF	TRBV6-5	.	.	TRBJ2-6
TGTGCCAGCAGCCAAGAAGACGGAGTCGGGGCCAACGTCCTGACTTTC	CASSQEDGVGANVLTF	TRBV4-2	.	.	TRBJ2-6
TGCAGCGTCCTACGACGGAGCCAAGAGACCCAGTACTTC	CSVLRRSQETQYF	TRBV29-1	few	.	TRBJ2-5
TGTGCCAGCAGTACCATGGCGGGAGTTTTCTACGAGCAGTACTTC	CASSTMAGVFYEQYF	TRBV3-1	few	TRBD2	TRBJ2-7
TGTGCCAGCAGTTACTCCCAGGGGTACGAGCAGTACTTC	CASSYSQGYEQYF	TRBV6-6	many	.	TRBJ2-7
TGCAGTGCCCGCCGGACAGGGAGCTCCTACGAGCAGTACTTC	CSARRTGSSYEQYF	TRBV20-1	.	TRBD1	TRBJ2-7
TGCAGTGCTAGAGACTCGGGATATCAGCCCCAGCATTTT	CSARDSGYQPQHF	TRBV20-1	.	.	TRBJ1-5
TGTGCCAGCACCTACGGGCCGATAACCAACAATGAGCAGTTCTTC	CASTYGPITNNEQFF	TRBV6-2/TRBV6-3	.	.	TRBJ2-1
TGCGCCAGCAGCCAGGGGCGGACTAGCACCTACAATGAGCAGTTCTTC	CASSQGRTSTYNEQFF	TRBV4-3	few	TRBD2	TRBJ2-1
TGTGCCAGCAGTACGGCAGGGGTTCAGCCCCAGCATTTT	CASSTAGVQPQHF	TRBV2	few	.	TRBJ1-5
TGTGCCAGCAGCTTAGCGGGAACCGGGGAGCTGTTTTTT	CASSLAGTGELFF	TRBV7-9	few	.	TRBJ2-2
TGTGCCAGCAGCCAGGGACTAGCGGAGAAGCAGTATTTT	CASSQGLAEKQYF	TRBV6-5	many	TRBD2	TRBJ2-3
TGCGCCAGCAGCCCCAGGGCCTCCCTGTCCTACAATGAGCAGTTCTTC	CASSPRASLSYNEQFF	TRBV4-3	.	.	TRBJ2-1
TGCAGTGCTAGTTCGGGACTCCACAATGAGCAGTTCTTC	CSASSGLHNEQFF	TRBV20-1	.	.	TRBJ2-1
TGCAGCGTTGAATGGGAAGGGGGTATAGAGGAGGAAACTAATGAAAAACTGTTTTTT	CSVEWEGGIEEETNEKLFF	TRBV29-1	.	.	TRBJ1-4
TGTGCCAGCAGTTACTCTATCGGACTAGCGGGAGGGGGTGAGCAGTTCTTC	CASSYSIGLAGGGEQFF	TRBV6-5	.	TRBD2	TRBJ2-1
TGTGCCAGCAGCCCAAGGTTTGGTGGCCAAGAGACCCAGTACTTC	CASSPRFGGQETQYF	TRBV6-6	.	.	TRBJ2-5
TGTGCCACCTCCCCCGGGACTCCGACCTCTGGCTACACCTTC	CATSPGTPTSGYTF	TRBV12-3/TRBV12-4	many	.	TRBJ1-2
TGCAGTGTTCTAACTGGGCGGGATATCAACTATGGCTACACCTTC	CSVLTGRDINYGYTF	TRBV20-1	.	.	TRBJ1-2
TGTGCCAGCAGTCCCCTAGGGGGAGGGAGATTCTACAATGAGCAGTACTTC	CASSPLGGGRFYNEQYF	TRBV6-2/TRBV6-3	.	.	TRBJ2-5
TGTGCCAGCAGCTCACACAGGGGCACAGATACGCAGTATTTT	CASSSHRGTDTQYF	TRBV11-2	few	.	TRBJ2-3
TGTGCCAGCAGCTTAGTCTTGGCGCCCCGATGGTCCTACAATGAGCAGTACTTC	CASSLVLAPRWSYNEQYF	TRBV7-2	.	.	TRBJ2-5
TGTGCCATCAGTGATCTGGGAAACGAGCAGTACTTC	CAISDLGNEQYF	TRBV10-3	.	.	TRBJ2-7
TGTGCCAGCAGCGTATCACTAGCGGGGACCAATGAGCAGTTCTTC	CASSVSLAGTNEQFF	TRBV3-1	.	TRBD2	TRBJ2-1
TGTGCCAGCAGCATCCAGGGGGCCCAAGAGACCCAGTACTTC	CASSIQGAQETQYF	TRBV7-2	.	TRBD1	TRBJ2-5
TGTGCCAGCAGCCCCCGACTGGTTGGGATTAAAGAGACCCAGTACTTC	CASSPRLVGIKETQYF	TRBV7-2	.	.	TRBJ2-5
TGTGCCAGCAGACACGCGGGGGGGCCCGGGACCCAGTACTTC	CASRHAGGPGTQYF	TRBV11-1	.	TRBD2	TRBJ2-5
TGCGCCAGCAGCTTGGTTTCCGGACAGGGATTTGAGACCCAGTACTTC	CASSLVSGQGFETQYF	TRBV5-1	few	TRBD1	TRBJ2-5
TGTGCCAGCAGCCCGGGGGGGGCCCGTGGGGAGCTGTTTTTT	CASSPGGARGELFF	TRBV11-2	.	TRBD2	TRBJ2-2